This TCR beta chain was sequenced for a study of beta chain features in type 1 diabetes. Using CD45RO/CCR7/CD25/CD127/CD95/CD27, CD4+ naive, central memory, regulatory and stem cell-like memory cells were sorted. This clone was counted only a few times. As yet, its antigen is unknown. Since all of the isolated RNA was reverse transcribed, expressed TCRB transcripts were what got sequenced. It was found that naive, central memory and regulatory T cell samples averaged about 4 million reads. The table came from immunoSEQ multiplex PCR; TCRdb's copy has only in-frame clones and leaves some out. This sample carries under 50,000 clones, around 70% of them seen once, and the ten largest clones take roughly 2.2%. Whole-study results and caveats: Type 1 diabetes patients had moderately but significantly shorter TCRB CDR3s in all four CD4+ subsets.

Germline V lookup: CDR1 ENHRY, CDR2 SYGVKD. V gave up 4 bases and J gave up 0 bases; unmatched junction bases: 2. The length of the CDR3 is 14 residues. The clonotype comes from a woman aged 18-35 years with type 1 diabetes. The chain carries TRBV10-3 and TRBJ2-7, with 8 bases matching TRBD1. Sample: Tregs from blood. The CDR3 reads CAISGDRNSYEQYF. For the CDR3, the DNA is TGTGCCATCAGTGGGGACAGGAACTCCTACGAGCAGTACTTC.